Detailed here is one TCR beta chain. Only in-frame clones appear in the TCRdb table, and some are missing; sequencing was by immunoSEQ multiplex PCR. The sample gives about 28,000 clones, approximately 90% of which show up once; under 2% is in the top ten. The V gene lost 4 bases and the J gene lost 0 bases, with 10 bases spanning the gap. This CDR3 has 15 residues. Germline loops: CDR1 SGHDT, CDR2 YYEEEE. The data belong to a study of control samples from healthy donors and cancer patients. The rearrangement links TRBV5-6 to TRBJ1-4, with D possibly matching TRBD1 (6 bases). Sequencing input: PBMCs. This TCR derives from a woman in her 40s with lung cancer. The DNA of the CDR3 is TGTGCCAGCAGCCGGAGGGGGGCAACTAATGAAAAACTGTTTTTT. Translating it yields CASSRRGATNEKLFF.